This entry features one TCR beta chain sequence. Its specificity is not known. The data originate from a study of chemoradiotherapy in HPV16-positive cancers. Broader study findings: The functional HPV-specific definition rests on just two HPV16-positive patients.

This CDR3 is 16 amino acids long. V gave up 5 bases and J gave up 7 bases; unmatched junction bases: 11. Looked up from germline, CDR1 is SNHLY and CDR2 is FYNNEI. Only in-frame clones appear in the TCRdb table, and some are missing; sequencing was by immunoSEQ multiplex PCR. The sample comprises roughly 28,000 clones, approximately 88% of which are singletons, and approximately 5.5% rests with the top ten. This sample comprised blood, obtained from a patient who underwent chemoradiotherapy. The clonotype originates from a human donor with HPV-associated anogenital cancer. The chain links TRBV2 to TRBJ2-7, with TRBD2 matching over 13 bases. The CDR3 nucleotides are TGTGCCAGCAGTTCTAGACTAGCGGGGGGCCGAGGAGAGCAGTACTTC. This gives the protein CASSSRLAGGRGEQYF.